This TCR beta chain was observed in a study of shared T cell receptors in the human thymus (dated by TCRdb to the early 2020s). Background for the entire study: The study examined how the human thymus generates shared, self-reactive T-cell receptor alpha chains.

Germline trimming: 7 bases from V, 0 bases from J; junction bases outside gene matches: 12. According to the germline V gene, CDR1 reads MDHEN and CDR2 reads SYDVKM. Taken from cysteine to phenylalanine, the CDR3 has 17 residues. The retained sequence is limited to the CDR3, 51 bases, with the frame set at the first base. The count of this clone is one. Its antigen target is currently unknown. It has no much larger one-base neighbor in the sample; base qualities were not kept. Receptor amplification or capture employed the immunoSEQ multiplex PCR assay. Here the immuneACCESS table is served through TCRdb, limited to in-frame sequences with V and J called. Missing clones are a known gap in these copies; in checked studies unresolved V genes cover under half, and the rest lacks a known reason. This sample is represented by more than 550,000 clones; roughly 86% of them were singletons. Roughly 0.0094% of the sample rests with the top ten.

Separately, the same data were catalogued under a study of human thymus T cells. The other study reports the following: The donors were immunologically healthy infants in Finland who had open corrective cardiac surgery for congenital heart defects. Thymus tissue was collected as surgical resects that were removed during corrective cardiac surgery. Both the thymic and the peripheral blood repertoires appeared to show biased V and J gene segment usage. According to the related research, thymic TCR repertoires were highly overlapping among unrelated individuals. The study used eight infant thymus samples plus four related peripheral blood samples to characterize TCR alpha and beta repertoires. The cohort included several male and two female infants, with donor ages spanning 7 to 244 days. Thymocytes were released mechanically from tissue and stored at -70 °C as pellets of about 10-34 million cells. A QIAsymphony instrument was used to extract genomic DNA from the frozen cell pellets. The immunoSEQ multiplex PCR assay was used to amplify the TCRB and TCRAD loci from a standardized quantity of quality-controlled genomic DNA. The amplicons spanned the V(D)J region and were long enough to cover the CDR3 and allow V and J genes to be identified. Amplicon sequencing was performed on an Illumina platform through the commercial immunoSEQ service. Primer bias and sequencing errors were corrected using previously described methods, and TCRAD and TCRB definitions followed the IMGT database. Analysis of the repertoires was done with immunoSEQ Analyzer 3.0 and VDJTools and included basic statistics, V/J segment usage, diversity estimates, rarefaction and pairwise overlap. Chao1, ChaoE, Efron-Thisted, Shannon and inverse Simpson indices were used to estimate diversity, which was also estimated on datasets down-sampled to the smallest sample. Repertoire overlap used strict matching of CDR3 nucleotide sequence, V gene and J gene, with Jaccard-based multidimensional scaling clustering. On average, thymus samples gave 750,000 to 950,000 unique TCRB clonotypes, whereas blood samples gave roughly 80,000.

The sample comprised thymocytes. The rearranged chain carries TRBV28 and TRBJ2-3, and TRBD1 matches 8 of the central bases. This TCR came from a boy under two years old with a congenital heart defect. Donor details come from another sample of the same person, matched by shared clones. The nucleotide sequence reads as follows: TGTGCCAGCACCGGGCGGGACAGGCTCGAAAGCACAGATACGCAGTATTTT. It codes for CASTGRDRLESTDTQYF.